This is a list of T cell receptor beta chains from one sample in a study of technical replicates of blood from several donors. Here immunoSEQ multiplex PCR was the method, and the copy in TCRdb shows in-frame clones only, minus some. The table shows about 79,000 clones, with around 92% occurring only once. Sequenced sample: T cells isolated from PBMCs. These receptors all come from a human donor in good health. Some clones in this sample may be carry-over from other donors' samples. Both conserved end residues are trimmed from each CDR3. A D gene is named only where the DNA matches it firmly. Some rows have no size entry. The others give once, few or many, or a class for an expanded clone.

.	TRBV2	TRBJ2-3	.	10	ASSGGSDTQY
TRBD1	TRBV10-3	TRBJ1-5	.	11	ATTGGGNQPQH
TRBD2	TRBV9	TRBJ2-2	.	15	ASSAPRAGGPDGELF
TRBD2	TRBV6-5	TRBJ2-1	.	13	ASSPGLAGANEQF
.	TRBV5-1	TRBJ2-5	.	13	ASSWQHNNQETQY
TRBD1	TRBV7-2	TRBJ2-5	.	13	ASSLSTGGQETQY
TRBD2	TRBV9	TRBJ2-5	.	12	ASSVDSGRDTQY
TRBD2	TRBV4-3	TRBJ2-5	.	13	ASSPLGLAGETQY
.	TRBV16	TRBJ1-4	.	12	ASSRGRIYEKLF
TRBD2	TRBV7-9	TRBJ2-2	.	14	ASSSASGSSVGELF
.	TRBV2	TRBJ1-5	.	11	ASRGEGNQPQH
TRBD1	TRBV19	TRBJ2-7	.	10	ASSGTVYEQY
TRBD2	TRBV15	TRBJ2-7	.	11	ALELAGLGEQY
.	TRBV9	TRBJ2-7	.	12	ASSVAGTSYEQY
.	TRBV10-3	TRBJ1-1	.	11	AIKGRENTEAF
.	TRBV5-4	TRBJ1-2	.	12	ASSLFGDNYGYT
.	TRBV6-6	TRBJ2-5	.	9	ASVLWETQY
.	TRBV23-1	TRBJ2-2	.	14	ASSQSPRGRTGELF
.	TRBV30	TRBJ2-7	.	14	AWNGGSPFSSYEQY
.	TRBV10-3	TRBJ2-5	.	11	AISGSAQETQY
TRBD2	TRBV19	TRBJ2-1	.	14	ASSPREREMGNEQF
TRBD2	TRBV30	TRBJ2-3	.	16	AWSVLTSGTLSTDTQY
TRBD1	TRBV6-5	TRBJ1-2	.	10	ASSPDRGRYT
TRBD2	TRBV27	TRBJ2-1	.	14	ASSPWGLAGGNEQF
TRBD2	TRBV15	TRBJ2-3	.	14	ATSRPAGGPSDTQY
TRBD1	TRBV28	TRBJ1-5	.	14	ASSLFRQGSNQPQH
.	TRBV7-2	TRBJ1-5	once	12	ASSLSGGNQPQH
.	TRBV19	TRBJ1-1	.	11	ASSSEILTEAF
.	TRBV6-6	TRBJ2-7	.	13	ASLDSGSISYEQY
.	TRBV10-3	TRBJ1-3	.	13	AIGRGWSSGNTIY
TRBD1	TRBV9	TRBJ1-1	.	12	ASSAGQSNTEAF
TRBD1	TRBV6-5	TRBJ2-1	.	13	ASSPGQGTNNEQF
.	TRBV5-1	TRBJ1-5	.	12	ASSLSYSNQPQH
.	TRBV4-3	TRBJ2-7	once	13	ASSQGDTLSYEQY
.	TRBV2	TRBJ2-1	.	13	ASTADSPRSNEQF
.	TRBV6-5	TRBJ2-7	.	13	ATSWTVLSSYEQY
.	TRBV28	TRBJ1-5	.	12	ASSFGEGDQPQH
.	TRBV10-3	TRBJ2-5	once	13	AISETRNLQETQY
TRBD1	TRBV10-1	TRBJ2-2	.	13	ASSVAGQGHGELF
TRBD2	TRBV4-1	TRBJ2-3	.	16	ASSQEASGRGHADTQY
TRBD1	TRBV25-1	TRBJ1-5	.	12	ASSETGLYQPQH
.	TRBV7-9	TRBJ2-2	.	11	ASSPPDTGELF
.	TRBV4-1	TRBJ2-1	.	13	ASRLTVSSYNEQF
TRBD2	TRBV14	TRBJ2-7	.	13	ASSQGASGRYEQY
.	TRBV19	TRBJ1-1	.	12	ASSIGAGPTEAF
.	TRBV29-1	TRBJ2-1	.	11	SVEVGSSNEQF